A selection of T cell receptor beta chains follows, all from one sample in a study of CD8+ T cells in alopecia areata. Some clones are missing from TCRdb's copy, which holds only in-frame ones; the method was immunoSEQ multiplex PCR. The sample records 12,000 or so clones, approximately 60% being singletons. Sequenced material: skin. Receptors originate from a human donor with alopecia areata. Both conserved end residues are part of each CDR3. Fields, in order: CDR3 DNA, CDR3 protein, V gene, J gene, clone size, D gene. D genes are given only for firm matches. Part of the rows lack a size; the others show once, few, many or a class for expanded clones.

CDR3nt: TGTGCCAGCAGCACCCATAATTCACCCCTCCACTTT
CDR3aa: CASSTHNSPLHF
v_gene: TRBV25-1
j_gene: TRBJ1-6
abundance: once
d_gene: .

CDR3nt: TGCGCCAGCAGCCCTACCACGGTGGCGGGGACCCAGTACTTC
CDR3aa: CASSPTTVAGTQYF
v_gene: TRBV5-1
j_gene: TRBJ2-5
abundance: few
d_gene: .

CDR3nt: TGTGCCAGTAGTATAGCCCGGCGGGGAGTTGTGAATGAAAAACTGTTTTTT
CDR3aa: CASSIARRGVVNEKLFF
v_gene: TRBV19
j_gene: TRBJ1-4
abundance: .
d_gene: .

CDR3nt: TGTGCCAGCAGCTTAGGGAACTACCTCTACGAGCAGTACTTC
CDR3aa: CASSLGNYLYEQYF
v_gene: TRBV7-2
j_gene: TRBJ2-7
abundance: .
d_gene: .

CDR3nt: TGTGCCAGCGGGCAAGGAGCAACAGATACGCAGTATTTT
CDR3aa: CASGQGATDTQYF
v_gene: TRBV6-5
j_gene: TRBJ2-3
abundance: .
d_gene: .

CDR3nt: TGTGCCAGCAGTGCCAGGCTTAGCTGGAATGAGCAGTTCTTC
CDR3aa: CASSARLSWNEQFF
v_gene: TRBV2
j_gene: TRBJ2-1
abundance: .
d_gene: .

CDR3nt: TGTGCCAGCAGCCCGCCGGGACTGGGGAATGAAAAACTGTTTTTT
CDR3aa: CASSPPGLGNEKLFF
v_gene: TRBV7-9
j_gene: TRBJ1-4
abundance: few
d_gene: .

CDR3nt: TGTGCCAGCTCACCGGCGCCGGGACTAGCGGGCTACGAGCAGTACTTC
CDR3aa: CASSPAPGLAGYEQYF
v_gene: TRBV18
j_gene: TRBJ2-7
abundance: few
d_gene: TRBD2

CDR3nt: TGTGCCAGCAAGAGGGGGACAGGGGGAACCTACGAGCAGTACTTC
CDR3aa: CASKRGTGGTYEQYF
v_gene: TRBV2
j_gene: TRBJ2-7
abundance: .
d_gene: TRBD1

CDR3nt: TGTGCCAGCAGTTTTCGGGTTGAGCAGTTCTTC
CDR3aa: CASSFRVEQFF
v_gene: TRBV28
j_gene: TRBJ2-1
abundance: few
d_gene: .

CDR3nt: TGTGCTAGTGGCTTAGCGGGAGGTGGGTCAGATACGCAGTATTTT
CDR3aa: CASGLAGGGSDTQYF
v_gene: TRBV12-5
j_gene: TRBJ2-3
abundance: .
d_gene: TRBD2

CDR3nt: TGCAGCGTTGTATCAGGCTCCTACAATGAGCAGTTCTTC
CDR3aa: CSVVSGSYNEQFF
v_gene: TRBV29-1
j_gene: TRBJ2-1
abundance: .
d_gene: .

CDR3nt: TGTGCCAGCAGTCTGGGCGGGGGGCCCTCCGAGCAGTACTTC
CDR3aa: CASSLGGGPSEQYF
v_gene: TRBV7-2
j_gene: TRBJ2-7
abundance: few
d_gene: TRBD2

CDR3nt: TGTGCCAGCAGTTCGAAAATCGGACCTCGAGGGACCCAGTACTTC
CDR3aa: CASSSKIGPRGTQYF
v_gene: TRBV28
j_gene: TRBJ2-5
abundance: .
d_gene: .

CDR3nt: TGTGCCAGCAGCTTGGAATGGGACCCTGGCCAGCCCCAGCATTTT
CDR3aa: CASSLEWDPGQPQHF
v_gene: TRBV5-5
j_gene: TRBJ1-5
abundance: .
d_gene: .

CDR3nt: TGTGCCAGCAGTTACGGGAGCTCTGGAAACACCATATATTTT
CDR3aa: CASSYGSSGNTIYF
v_gene: TRBV6-6
j_gene: TRBJ1-3
abundance: .
d_gene: .

CDR3nt: TGTGCCAGCAGCCAAGGACAGGGGAGGAACACTGAAGCTTTCTTT
CDR3aa: CASSQGQGRNTEAFF
v_gene: TRBV11-2
j_gene: TRBJ1-1
abundance: .
d_gene: TRBD1

CDR3nt: TGTGCCAGCACCATCGGGGGTAATTCACCCCTCCACTTT
CDR3aa: CASTIGGNSPLHF
v_gene: TRBV28
j_gene: TRBJ1-6
abundance: .
d_gene: .

CDR3nt: TGTGCCAGCAGTGAAGCCGGACTAAATCAGCCCCAGCATTTT
CDR3aa: CASSEAGLNQPQHF
v_gene: TRBV6-1
j_gene: TRBJ1-5
abundance: .
d_gene: .

CDR3nt: TGCGCCAGCAGCCAGGGCTTAGCCTACGAGCAGTACTTC
CDR3aa: CASSQGLAYEQYF
v_gene: TRBV4-1
j_gene: TRBJ2-7
abundance: .
d_gene: .

CDR3nt: TGTGCCAGCAGTTACATGTCTAGCGGGGACAATGAGCAGTTCTTC
CDR3aa: CASSYMSSGDNEQFF
v_gene: TRBV6-5
j_gene: TRBJ2-1
abundance: few
d_gene: TRBD2

CDR3nt: TGTGCCAGCAGACCGGGACAGGGGGGCAATCAGCCCCAGCATTTT
CDR3aa: CASRPGQGGNQPQHF
v_gene: TRBV27
j_gene: TRBJ1-5
abundance: few
d_gene: TRBD1

CDR3nt: TGTGCCAGCTCACCACAACAGGACTTCGCAGATACGCAGTATTTT
CDR3aa: CASSPQQDFADTQYF
v_gene: TRBV18
j_gene: TRBJ2-3
abundance: .
d_gene: .

CDR3nt: TGTGCCACCAGCAGAGATCTCAAAGAGACCCAGTACTTC
CDR3aa: CATSRDLKETQYF
v_gene: TRBV15
j_gene: TRBJ2-5
abundance: .
d_gene: .

CDR3nt: TGCAGCGTCGAGGCGGGAAGCGGTTTTGGAAACACCATATATTTT
CDR3aa: CSVEAGSGFGNTIYF
v_gene: TRBV29-1
j_gene: TRBJ1-3
abundance: few
d_gene: .

CDR3nt: TGTGCCACCAGCCCTATCAACCGGGGGGTTTCGGAGACCCAGTACTTC
CDR3aa: CATSPINRGVSETQYF
v_gene: TRBV15
j_gene: TRBJ2-5
abundance: few
d_gene: TRBD2

CDR3nt: TGCAGTGCTAGTAGGCATACTGAAGCTTTCTTT
CDR3aa: CSASRHTEAFF
v_gene: TRBV20-1
j_gene: TRBJ1-1
abundance: .
d_gene: .

CDR3nt: TGTGCCAGCAGCTTAATGGGGAGCAATCAGCCCCAGCATTTT
CDR3aa: CASSLMGSNQPQHF
v_gene: TRBV7-9
j_gene: TRBJ1-5
abundance: .
d_gene: .

CDR3nt: TGTGCCCTCAACCCCCTGAGCGGCACTGAAGCTTTCTTT
CDR3aa: CALNPLSGTEAFF
v_gene: TRBV19
j_gene: TRBJ1-1
abundance: .
d_gene: .

CDR3nt: TGTGCCAGCACCTCTAGCGGGAGCACAGATACGCAGTATTTT
CDR3aa: CASTSSGSTDTQYF
v_gene: TRBV2
j_gene: TRBJ2-3
abundance: .
d_gene: TRBD2

CDR3nt: TGTGCCTGGAGGGCGGGAGGGAACACCGGGGAGCTGTTTTTT
CDR3aa: CAWRAGGNTGELFF
v_gene: TRBV30
j_gene: TRBJ2-2
abundance: .
d_gene: TRBD2

CDR3nt: TGTGCCACCAGCAGAAAGGGGGGTACCACTGAAGCTTTCTTT
CDR3aa: CATSRKGGTTEAFF
v_gene: TRBV15
j_gene: TRBJ1-1
abundance: .
d_gene: .

CDR3nt: TGTGCCACCCGACTAGCGGGCCACAATGAGCAGTTCTTC
CDR3aa: CATRLAGHNEQFF
v_gene: TRBV6-1
j_gene: TRBJ2-1
abundance: .
d_gene: TRBD2

CDR3nt: TGCAGCGTTGAGAGAACAGATACGCAGTATTTT
CDR3aa: CSVERTDTQYF
v_gene: TRBV29-1
j_gene: TRBJ2-3
abundance: .
d_gene: .

CDR3nt: TGTGCCAGCTCTGGAGGAGGGCGCGGAGAGACCCAGTACTTC
CDR3aa: CASSGGGRGETQYF
v_gene: TRBV11-3
j_gene: TRBJ2-5
abundance: .
d_gene: .

CDR3nt: TGTGCCAGCAGTGCCTCCTACTTCACCGGGGAGCTGTTTTTT
CDR3aa: CASSASYFTGELFF
v_gene: TRBV27
j_gene: TRBJ2-2
abundance: .
d_gene: .

CDR3nt: TGTGCCAGCAGCCGGAGTGATAGCAATCAGCCCCAGCATTTT
CDR3aa: CASSRSDSNQPQHF
v_gene: TRBV7-9
j_gene: TRBJ1-5
abundance: .
d_gene: .

CDR3nt: TGTGCCAGCAGCGTAGGGGCCCCGAGGGCCTACAATGAGCAGTTCTTC
CDR3aa: CASSVGAPRAYNEQFF
v_gene: TRBV9
j_gene: TRBJ2-1
abundance: .
d_gene: .

CDR3nt: TGTGCCAGCAGCTTAGCGGCTAGCAACCAGTACTTC
CDR3aa: CASSLAASNQYF
v_gene: TRBV11-2
j_gene: TRBJ2-5
abundance: .
d_gene: .

CDR3nt: TGTGCCTGGAGTTCCCTTGGGTATGAGACCCAGTACTTC
CDR3aa: CAWSSLGYETQYF
v_gene: TRBV30
j_gene: TRBJ2-5
abundance: few
d_gene: .

CDR3nt: TGTGCCAGCATACGTGGTCCTAATGAAAAACTGTTTTTT
CDR3aa: CASIRGPNEKLFF
v_gene: TRBV28
j_gene: TRBJ1-4
abundance: .
d_gene: .

CDR3nt: TGCGCCAGCAGCCTATGGGACAGCACCACCGGGGAGCTGTTTTTT
CDR3aa: CASSLWDSTTGELFF
v_gene: TRBV5-1
j_gene: TRBJ2-2
abundance: few
d_gene: TRBD1

CDR3nt: TGTGCCAGCAGCTTTGGAAGGGGCCAGATGAACACTGAAGCTTTCTTT
CDR3aa: CASSFGRGQMNTEAFF
v_gene: TRBV7-9
j_gene: TRBJ1-1
abundance: .
d_gene: .

CDR3nt: TGTGCCAGCAGTTCCGGACAGGGGGCGAGGACTGAAGCTCTCTTT
CDR3aa: CASSSGQGARTEALF
v_gene: TRBV6-5
j_gene: TRBJ1-1
abundance: .
d_gene: TRBD1

CDR3nt: TGTGCCAGCAGCTTGGAGATCCGGATACGGGGGCGCCTCAATGAGCAGTTCTTC
CDR3aa: CASSLEIRIRGRLNEQFF
v_gene: TRBV5-8
j_gene: TRBJ2-1
abundance: few
d_gene: .

CDR3nt: TGTGCCAGCAGTGGGAGACGGGATCGAAATCAGCCCCAGCATTTT
CDR3aa: CASSGRRDRNQPQHF
v_gene: TRBV6-1
j_gene: TRBJ1-5
abundance: .
d_gene: .

CDR3nt: TGTGCCAGCAGCCTCGGACTAGCGGGGGGTGCCTACGAGCAGTACTTC
CDR3aa: CASSLGLAGGAYEQYF
v_gene: TRBV13
j_gene: TRBJ2-7
abundance: .
d_gene: TRBD2

CDR3nt: TGTGCCAGCAAAATTGAAGGCAATCAGCCCCAGCATTTT
CDR3aa: CASKIEGNQPQHF
v_gene: TRBV2
j_gene: TRBJ1-5
abundance: few
d_gene: .

CDR3nt: TGTGCCTGGGGAAGGTTAGGGCCAAACTATGGCTACACCTTC
CDR3aa: CAWGRLGPNYGYTF
v_gene: TRBV30
j_gene: TRBJ1-2
abundance: .
d_gene: .

CDR3nt: TGCGCCAGCAGCTTGGGGACAGGGTACGCTCAGGAGCCCCAGCATTTT
CDR3aa: CASSLGTGYAQEPQHF
v_gene: TRBV5-1
j_gene: TRBJ1-5
abundance: .
d_gene: TRBD1

CDR3nt: TGTGCCAGCAGCCAAGATGGGCTACACCTCGGAGGCTACACCTTC
CDR3aa: CASSQDGLHLGGYTF
v_gene: TRBV14
j_gene: TRBJ1-2
abundance: .
d_gene: .

CDR3nt: TGTGCCAGCAGACCCAGACAGGGAACCTACGAGCAGTACTTC
CDR3aa: CASRPRQGTYEQYF
v_gene: TRBV6-6
j_gene: TRBJ2-7
abundance: .
d_gene: TRBD1

CDR3nt: TGTGCCAGCAGCCCATTAGGGAACACCGGGGAGCTGTTTTTT
CDR3aa: CASSPLGNTGELFF
v_gene: TRBV7-9
j_gene: TRBJ2-2
abundance: .
d_gene: .

CDR3nt: TGCGCCAGCAGCTTGACATCCCGGATGGGAAATGAGCAGTTCTTC
CDR3aa: CASSLTSRMGNEQFF
v_gene: TRBV5-1
j_gene: TRBJ2-1
abundance: .
d_gene: .

CDR3nt: TGTGCCAGCAGTTCCCTTGGGACAGGTATTTCACCCCTCCACTTT
CDR3aa: CASSSLGTGISPLHF
v_gene: TRBV27
j_gene: TRBJ1-6
abundance: .
d_gene: TRBD1